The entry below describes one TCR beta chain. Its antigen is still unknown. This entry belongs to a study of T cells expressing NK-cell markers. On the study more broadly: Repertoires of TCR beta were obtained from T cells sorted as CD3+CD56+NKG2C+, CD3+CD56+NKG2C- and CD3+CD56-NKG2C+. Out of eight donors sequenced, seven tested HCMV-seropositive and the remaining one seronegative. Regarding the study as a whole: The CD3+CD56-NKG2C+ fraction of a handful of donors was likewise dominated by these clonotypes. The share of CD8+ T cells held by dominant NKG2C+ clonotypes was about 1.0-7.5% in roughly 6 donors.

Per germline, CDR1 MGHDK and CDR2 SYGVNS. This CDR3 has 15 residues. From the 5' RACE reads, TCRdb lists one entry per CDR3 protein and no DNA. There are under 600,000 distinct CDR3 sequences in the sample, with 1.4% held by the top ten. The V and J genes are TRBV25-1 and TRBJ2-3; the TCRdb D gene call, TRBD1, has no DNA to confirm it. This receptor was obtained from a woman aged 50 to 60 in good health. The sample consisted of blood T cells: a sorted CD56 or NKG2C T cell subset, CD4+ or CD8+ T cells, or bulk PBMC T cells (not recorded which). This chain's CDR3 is CASSSRGAFTDTQYF.